This T cell receptor (beta chain) stems from a study of CXCR3-negative and CXCR3-positive naive CD8 T cells. The CDR3 extends over 18 amino acids. Every individual CD8+ T cell subset underwent sorting in triplicate at about 300,000 cells apiece. Naive CD8+ T cells were CD45RO-CCR7+CD27+CD95-. The method, 5' RACE with UMI labels, was used to prepare the TRB cDNA libraries. One entry per CDR3 protein, without DNA, is what TCRdb gives after re-calling the 5' RACE reads. The sample table sets out tens of thousands of distinct CDR3 sequences. About this clonotype itself: Antigen: not known.

General observations from the study: A higher hydrophobicity marked the TRB CDR3s of CXCR3-positive naive cells versus CXCR3-negative naive cells.

This sequence was found in a human donor in good health. Some clones in this sample may be carry-over from other donors' samples. The chain links TRBV21-1 to TRBJ2-7; TCRdb gives TRBD2 as the D gene, but with no DNA this cannot be confirmed. TRBV21-1 is assigned pseudogene status. Material for sequencing was naive CXCR3+ CD8+ T cells from blood. The subset here: CD45RO-CCR7+CD27+CD95- naive CD8+ T cells expressing CXCR3 (TNR3+). The CDR3 is CASSVTWGGTSGCYEQYF.